These T cell receptor beta chains were read from a single sample in a study of quantifying T cell responses using KT2 cells. TCRdb used MiXCR to reprocess the UMI-ligation and nested PCR reads, holding one entry per CDR3 protein. The table shows 25,000 to 35,000 distinct CDR3 sequences, with roughly 8% occurring only once. The sample taken for sequencing was PBMCs spiked with cells of the T cell clone KT2. These receptors were collected from a human donor. Each CDR3 is given without its conserved first and last residue. The D gene is left open where the match is weak.

>TRBJ2-5|TRBV4-1|TRBD2
ASSLSGQTTGGETQY
>TRBJ2-7|TRBV7-9|NA
ASSLPWAGASSYEQY
>TRBJ2-6|TRBV6-6|NA
ASSARSSGANVLT
>TRBJ1-1|TRBV9|NA
ASSVGLAGTEAF
>TRBJ1-4|TRBV25-1|NA
ASSESRYEKLF
>TRBJ2-2|TRBV12-3/TRBV12-4|TRBD2
ASSSRGFVLAANSGELF
>TRBJ1-2|TRBV12-3/TRBV12-4|NA
ASKMGGGNYGYT
>TRBJ2-5|TRBV20-1|TRBD2
SARVAGVSPETQY
>TRBJ2-1|TRBV5-1|NA
ASSEGNEQF
>TRBJ1-4|TRBV5-1|NA
ASSLLQGANEKLF
>TRBJ2-5|TRBV24-1|NA
ATSDLEAGSQETQY
>TRBJ2-1|TRBV6-2/TRBV6-3|NA
ASRTSSLGEQF
>TRBJ2-1|TRBV18|NA
ASSPGQNNEQF
>TRBJ2-1|TRBV18|TRBD2
ASSPGLAGDNNEQF
>TRBJ1-1|TRBV10-2|NA
ASSGSYTEAF
>TRBJ2-5|TRBV11-1|TRBD1
ASSTGVQETQY
>TRBJ2-5|TRBV2|NA
AIQKQGRWETQY
>TRBJ2-3|TRBV10-3|TRBD1
AISGTGGLADTQY
>TRBJ2-6|TRBV4-3|NA
ASSQVEGSGANVLT
>TRBJ2-3|TRBV6-1|NA
ASSVGTRLVLSAQY
>TRBJ1-1|TRBV12-3/TRBV12-4|NA
ASSRDGWAF
>TRBJ2-3|TRBV20-1|NA
SARGGTWSLTDTQY